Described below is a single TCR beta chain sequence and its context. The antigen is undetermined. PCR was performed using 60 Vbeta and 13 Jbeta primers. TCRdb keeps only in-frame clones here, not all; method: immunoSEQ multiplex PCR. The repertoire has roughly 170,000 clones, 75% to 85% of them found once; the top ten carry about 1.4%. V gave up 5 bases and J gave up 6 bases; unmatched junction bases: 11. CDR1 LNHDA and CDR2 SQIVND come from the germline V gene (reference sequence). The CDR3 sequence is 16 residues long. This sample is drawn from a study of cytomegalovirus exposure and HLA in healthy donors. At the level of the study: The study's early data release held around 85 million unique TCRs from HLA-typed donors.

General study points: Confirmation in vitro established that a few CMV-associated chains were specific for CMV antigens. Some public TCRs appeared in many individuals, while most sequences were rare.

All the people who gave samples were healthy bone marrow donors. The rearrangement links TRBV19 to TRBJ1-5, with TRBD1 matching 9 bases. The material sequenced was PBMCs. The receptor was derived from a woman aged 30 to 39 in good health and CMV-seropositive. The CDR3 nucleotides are TGTGCCAGTAGTTCCTTCCGGGACAGGGTGGGTCAGCCCCAGCATTTT. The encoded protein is CASSSFRDRVGQPQHF.